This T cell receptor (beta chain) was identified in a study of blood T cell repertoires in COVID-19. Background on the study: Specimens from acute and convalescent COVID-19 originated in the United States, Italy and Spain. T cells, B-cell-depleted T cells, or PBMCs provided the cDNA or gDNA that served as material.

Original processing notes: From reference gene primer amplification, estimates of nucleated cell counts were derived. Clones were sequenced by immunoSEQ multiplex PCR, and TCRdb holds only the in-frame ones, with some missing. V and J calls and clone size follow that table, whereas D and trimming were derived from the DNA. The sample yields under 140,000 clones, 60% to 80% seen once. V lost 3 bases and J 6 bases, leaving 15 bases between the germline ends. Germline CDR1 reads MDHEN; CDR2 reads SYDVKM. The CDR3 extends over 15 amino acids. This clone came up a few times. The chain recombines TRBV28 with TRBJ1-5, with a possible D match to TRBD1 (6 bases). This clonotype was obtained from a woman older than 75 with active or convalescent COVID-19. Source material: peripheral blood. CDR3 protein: CASSFPEGGGQPQHF. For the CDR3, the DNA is TGTGCCAGCAGTTTCCCGGAAGGGGGGGGTCAGCCCCAGCATTTT.